This is a list of T cell receptor beta chains from one sample in a study of T cell changes during pregnancy in multiple sclerosis. The assay was immunoSEQ multiplex PCR, and TCRdb's table has in-frame clones only and misses some. The profile shows 65,000 to 95,000 clones, about 91% of them singletons. The sample here was peripheral blood, taken before pregnancy. These receptor sequences come from a female donor with multiple sclerosis, enrolled in a pregnancy study. The CDR3 runs from the conserved cysteine through the conserved F or W. The D gene is left open where the match is weak.

d_call	v_call	j_call	cdr3_aa
TRBD2	TRBV12-5	TRBJ2-7	CASGRTGGEYEQYF
TRBD1	TRBV7-3	TRBJ2-2	CASSRDRGGTGELFF
-	TRBV5-6	TRBJ2-1	CASSLSGTSSYNEQFF
-	TRBV10-2	TRBJ1-4	CASSEEGWAKLFF
-	TRBV7-9	TRBJ2-6	CASSPRGGGANVLTF
TRBD2	TRBV9	TRBJ2-3	CASSVGSGGAQDTQYF
TRBD1	TRBV20-1	TRBJ1-2	CTQRGHYGYTF
-	TRBV5-4	TRBJ2-1	CASSLGAVRENEQFF
TRBD1	TRBV4-2	TRBJ2-7	CASSRGDRDHEQYF
-	TRBV10-3	TRBJ1-3	CAIRDSSGNTIYF
-	TRBV18	TRBJ2-1	CASSLGGSSYNEQFF
TRBD1	TRBV5-1	TRBJ2-1	CASQTTGTGSEEQFF
TRBD1	TRBV5-6	TRBJ2-1	CASRRTGGDNEQFF
-	TRBV4-1	TRBJ2-7	CASSQGQDPRDYEQYF
-	TRBV12-1	TRBJ1-2	CASSSKQDRHLYGYTF
TRBD2	TRBV9	TRBJ2-7	CASSPSGGDEQYF
-	TRBV18	TRBJ2-1	CASSRGWTVLNEQFF
TRBD1	TRBV6-1	TRBJ1-1	CASSWDRANTEAFF
-	TRBV6-5	TRBJ1-6	CASNTVNSPLHF
TRBD1	TRBV7-2	TRBJ2-7	CASSLADWDRANEQYF
-	TRBV7-2	TRBJ2-2	CASHGGINTGELFF
-	TRBV10-3	TRBJ2-2	CAISARSGELFF
-	TRBV6-1	TRBJ1-1	CATESGYYSEAFF
TRBD1	TRBV19	TRBJ2-2	CASKGTAYTGELFF
-	TRBV6-6	TRBJ1-4	CASSYSARQNEKLFF
TRBD2	TRBV13	TRBJ2-5	CASSSRTSAGETQYF
-	TRBV9	TRBJ1-2	CASSLRTVGYGYTF
-	TRBV18	TRBJ2-4	CATTAVENIQYF
-	TRBV7-2	TRBJ2-5	CASSRTNKETQYF
TRBD1	TRBV4-3	TRBJ1-1	CASSQEVLGQGTRTEAFF
TRBD1	TRBV30	TRBJ1-5	CAWQRTGTGTNQPQHF
-	TRBV19	TRBJ1-5	CASSIKDSDQPQHF
TRBD2	TRBV6-1	TRBJ2-7	CASSVQRGGQNEQYF
-	TRBV18	TRBJ1-3	CASSPQGQGGNTIYF
TRBD1	TRBV7-2	TRBJ2-7	CASSFRTGDNEQYF
-	TRBV20-1	TRBJ2-7	CSAPGGQTQYF
-	TRBV28	TRBJ1-3	CASSLGHQGGNTIYF
TRBD1	TRBV25-1	TRBJ1-3	CASGEIGQGSGNTIYF
TRBD2	TRBV4-3	TRBJ2-3	CASSQRTSGVVSADTQYF
TRBD1	TRBV10-1	TRBJ2-1	CASSAPGQGREQFF
-	TRBV10-2	TRBJ1-1	CASSGGRGGQNTEAFF
TRBD1	TRBV5-5	TRBJ2-7	CASSLGGTASTYEQYF
-	TRBV5-1	TRBJ1-1	CASPRAGVEGAFF
TRBD1	TRBV12-5	TRBJ1-2	CASADRDSNYGYTF
-	TRBV9	TRBJ1-1	CASSRLDRPNTEAFF
TRBD2	TRBV28	TRBJ2-2	CASSTGLGHTGELFF
-	TRBV2	TRBJ2-1	CAGGQYNEQFF
-	TRBV7-2	TRBJ2-1	CASSSRFSSYNEQFF
-	TRBV7-9	TRBJ2-1	CASSSAGTQYNEQFF
-	TRBV5-1	TRBJ2-1	CASSVRGYNEQFF
TRBD1	TRBV11-2	TRBJ2-7	CASSQTGSSYEQYF
-	TRBV6-4	TRBJ2-1	CASSRQGGSYNEQFF
TRBD2	TRBV2	TRBJ2-3	CASSAGTRSDTQYF
TRBD2	TRBV27	TRBJ2-3	CASSSPTSGGAMGTDTQYF
-	TRBV7-3	TRBJ2-7	CASSLTGGDSYEQYF
-	TRBV5-6	TRBJ2-4	CASSLGRFLAIQYF
-	TRBV7-8	TRBJ2-1	CASSLQTGTRLIYNEQFF
-	TRBV18	TRBJ1-2	CASSPNTGSYGYTF
TRBD1	TRBV10-3	TRBJ2-3	CAIRGRGTGDFADTQYF